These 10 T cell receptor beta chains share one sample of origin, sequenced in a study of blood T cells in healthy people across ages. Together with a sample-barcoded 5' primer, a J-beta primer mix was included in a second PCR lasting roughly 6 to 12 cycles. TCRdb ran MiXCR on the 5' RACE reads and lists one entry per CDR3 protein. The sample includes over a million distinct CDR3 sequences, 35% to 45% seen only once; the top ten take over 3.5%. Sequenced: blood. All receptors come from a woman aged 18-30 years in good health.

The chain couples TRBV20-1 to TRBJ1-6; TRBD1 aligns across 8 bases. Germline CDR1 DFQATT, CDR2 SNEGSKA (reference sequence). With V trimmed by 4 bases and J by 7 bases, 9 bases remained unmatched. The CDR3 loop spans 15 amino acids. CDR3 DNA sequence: TGCAGTGCTACCGACAGGGGACGGTACAATTCACCCCTCCACTTT. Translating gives CSATDRGRYNSPLHF.

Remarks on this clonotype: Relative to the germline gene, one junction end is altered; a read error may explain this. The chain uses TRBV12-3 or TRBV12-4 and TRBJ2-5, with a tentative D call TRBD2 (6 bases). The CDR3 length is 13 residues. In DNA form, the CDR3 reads TGTGCCAGCGGTTTCGTGGAGGGTGAGACCCAGTACTTC. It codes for CASGFVEGETQYF.

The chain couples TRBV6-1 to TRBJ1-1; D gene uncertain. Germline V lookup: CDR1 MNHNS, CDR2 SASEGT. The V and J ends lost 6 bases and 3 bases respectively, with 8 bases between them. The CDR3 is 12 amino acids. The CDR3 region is CASRIRYTEAFF. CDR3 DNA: TGTGCCAGCAGGATCAGGTACACTGAAGCTTTCTTT.

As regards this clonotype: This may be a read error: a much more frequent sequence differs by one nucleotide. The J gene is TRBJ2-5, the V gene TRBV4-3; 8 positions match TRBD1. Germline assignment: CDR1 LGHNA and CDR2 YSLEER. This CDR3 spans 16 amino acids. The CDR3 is CAGSQEWTGSVETQYF. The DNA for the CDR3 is TGCGCCGGCAGCCAAGAGTGGACAGGGTCCGTAGAGACCCAGTACTTC.

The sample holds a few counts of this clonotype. The CDR3 region has the DNA TGCAGTGCTCGGCCTAGTGCAGTCCGCACAGATACGCAGTATTTT. Amino acids: CSARPSAVRTDTQYF. J is TRBJ2-3 and V is TRBV20-1; D is unclear. Germline-derived CDR1 and CDR2 are DFQATT and SNEGSKA (reference sequence). The CDR3 runs 15 residues. The V end was cut by 5 bases, the J end by 1 base, with 16 bases between.

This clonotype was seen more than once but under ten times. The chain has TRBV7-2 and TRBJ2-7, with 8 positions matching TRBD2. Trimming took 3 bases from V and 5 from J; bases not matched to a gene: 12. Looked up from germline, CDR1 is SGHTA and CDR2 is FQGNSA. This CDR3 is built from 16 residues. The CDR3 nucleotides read TGTGCCAGCAGCTTTTCTTTTGCGGGAGGCGGACACGAGCAGTACTTC. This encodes CASSFSFAGGGHEQYF.

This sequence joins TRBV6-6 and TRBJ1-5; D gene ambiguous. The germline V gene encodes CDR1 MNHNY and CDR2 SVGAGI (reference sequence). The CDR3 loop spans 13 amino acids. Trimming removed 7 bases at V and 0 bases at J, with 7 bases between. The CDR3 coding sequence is TGTGCCAGCACCAGACTTAGCAATCAGCCCCAGCATTTT. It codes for CASTRLSNQPQHF.

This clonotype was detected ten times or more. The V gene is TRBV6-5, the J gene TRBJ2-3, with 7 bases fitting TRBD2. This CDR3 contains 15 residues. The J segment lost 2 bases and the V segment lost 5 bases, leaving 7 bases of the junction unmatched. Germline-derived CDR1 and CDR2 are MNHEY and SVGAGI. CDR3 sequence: CASSTGTTITDTQYF. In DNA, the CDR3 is TGTGCCAGCAGTACCGGGACTACAATCACAGATACGCAGTATTTT.

In DNA, the CDR3 is TGTGCCAGCACCGTAGACCGGAGGGATGGCTACACCTTC. Its protein is CASTVDRRDGYTF. This chain uses TRBV12-3 or TRBV12-4 with TRBJ1-2; D gene uncertain. Trimming took 7 bases from V and 6 from J, leaving 15 bases between them. This CDR3 spans 13 amino acids.

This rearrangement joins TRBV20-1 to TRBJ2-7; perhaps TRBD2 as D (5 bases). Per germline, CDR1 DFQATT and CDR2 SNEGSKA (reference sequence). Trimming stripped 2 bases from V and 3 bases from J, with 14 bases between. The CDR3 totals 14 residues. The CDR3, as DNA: TGCAGTGCTAGAAGGGCGGGCTTTCTCTACGAGCAGTACTTC. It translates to CSARRAGFLYEQYF.